The 2 T cell receptor beta chains in this list originate from one sample, sequenced in a study of T-cell reconstitution after alpha-beta-depleted transplantation in children. The library targeted TCRbeta and was prepared with unique molecular identifiers. TCRdb independently ran MiXCR on the PCR reads; one entry per CDR3 protein. The sample yields some 550,000 distinct CDR3 sequences, 23% seen once. Sample: PBMCs, mostly from graft donor cells, taken 360 days after TCRalphabeta/CD19-depleted stem cell transplant. Every receptor here comes from a boy under three years old who had a stem cell transplant for acute myeloid leukemia, so the T cells may come from the graft donor.

This clonotype was detected many times. The chain joins TRBV9 to TRBJ2-3, with D perhaps TRBD2 (5 bases). Germline-derived CDR1 and CDR2 are SGDLS and YYNGEE. The CDR3 is made up of 17 amino acids. V was trimmed by 0 bases and J by 5 bases, leaving 19 bases between them. The CDR3 is CASSVVPSTGWLDTQYF. CDR3 sequence (DNA): TGTGCCAGCAGCGTAGTACCATCCACGGGGTGGTTAGATACGCAGTATTTT. Full variable domain (remainder filled in from reference TRBV9 and TRBJ2-3): DSGVTQTPKHLITATGQRVTLRCSPRSGDLSVYWYQQSLDQGLQFLIQYYNGEERAKGNILERFSAQQFPDLHSELNLSSLELGDSALYFCASSVVPSTGWLDTQYFGPGTRLTVL.

This clonotype was recorded at least ten times. This chain links TRBV28 with TRBJ2-2, with a possible D match to TRBD1 (5 bases). The V end was cut by 5 bases, the J end by 0 bases, with 13 bases between. Germline-derived CDR1 and CDR2 are MDHEN and SYDVKM. CDR3 length equals 16 residues. This chain's CDR3 is CASSLPGHANTGELFF. In nucleotides, the CDR3 is TGTGCCAGCAGTCTCCCCGGACATGCGAACACCGGGGAGCTGTTTTTT.